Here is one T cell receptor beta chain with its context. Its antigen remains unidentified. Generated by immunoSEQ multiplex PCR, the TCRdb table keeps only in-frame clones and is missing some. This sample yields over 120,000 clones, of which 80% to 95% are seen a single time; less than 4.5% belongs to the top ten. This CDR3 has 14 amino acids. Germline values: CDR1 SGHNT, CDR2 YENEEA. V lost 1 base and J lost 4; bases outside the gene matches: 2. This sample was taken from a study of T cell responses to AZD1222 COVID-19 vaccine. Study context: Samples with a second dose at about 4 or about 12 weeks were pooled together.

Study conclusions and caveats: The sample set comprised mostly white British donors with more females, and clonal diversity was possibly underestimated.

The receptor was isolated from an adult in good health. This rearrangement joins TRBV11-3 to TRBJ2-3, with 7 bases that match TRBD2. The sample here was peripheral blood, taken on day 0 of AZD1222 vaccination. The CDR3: CASSLGGSSDTQYF. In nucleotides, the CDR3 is TGTGCCAGCAGCTTAGGCGGGAGCTCAGATACGCAGTATTTT.